This T cell receptor beta chain is drawn from a study of shared clonotypes between healthy human individuals. Assay: immunoSEQ multiplex PCR; the TCRdb copy retains only in-frame clones and omits some. The sample consists of 450,000 to 500,000 clones, roughly 80% of them appearing once. The CDR3 runs to 12 residues. The V end lost 3 bases, the J end lost 4 bases, and 9 bases lay between the germline ends. CDR1 and CDR2 (germline): GTSNPN, SVGIG (reference sequence). V gene TRBV30 combines with J gene TRBJ1-2; D uncertain. The specimen was PBMCs. This receptor was identified in a middle-aged woman in good health. Some clones in this sample may be carry-over from other donors' samples. The CDR3 DNA is TGTGCCTGGAGCCCTTCTTTCTATGGCTACACCTTC. Its translation is CAWSPSFYGYTF.